What follows is one T cell receptor beta chain and its context. This clone's antigen is unknown. Nothing much larger sits one base from this clone, and base qualities are not available. This sample is part of a study of tumor-infiltrating lymphocytes in primary liver carcinoma (dated by TCRdb to the late 2010s). About the study as a whole: Between late 2015 and 2016, several patients in China with histopathologically diagnosed primary liver carcinoma had surgical resection. Each sample produced about 3.65 to 7.13 million productive TCRbeta reads, and read depth showed no significant difference between tissue types. TCRbeta repertoire sequencing, expression microarrays and whole-exome sequencing were combined in the study across five regions of each liver tumor, with adjacent normal tissue and blood also included. Repertoires from technical replicates were highly reproducible, with mean shared-clone rates about 0.86 and correlation coefficients above 0.95. Of the five patients, three men and two women aged 30 to 69 years, four had hepatocellular carcinoma and one had combined HCC and intrahepatic cholangiocarcinoma. Tumors of the five patients were stage T1-T3 N0M0 with maximum diameters of roughly 4.2 to 11 cm. TCRbeta repertoire sequencing covered roughly 35 specimens from 5 patients: roughly 25 tumor regions, 5 adjacent noncancerous liver tissues and 5 peripheral blood samples. General study outcomes and caveats: A significantly larger repertoire fraction was made up by the top 250 clones in tumors than in blood (p = 0.039). Only a few patients were included in the study, and the authors note that the findings should be validated in a larger study. Only the TCR beta chain was sequenced, so true repertoire diversity is likely underestimated because unpaired alpha chains were not captured. Since the samples were bulk and unsorted, there was no way to compare CD4+ and CD8+ T cell repertoires. Consistent with antigen-driven expansion, pairs of tumor regions showed higher repertoire overlap (mean around 36%) than either tumor-adjacent pairs (approximately 17%) or tumor-blood pairs (about 15%).

RNA from unsorted whole blood was extracted with TRIzol reagent, and germline DNA was obtained with the DNeasy Blood & Tissue kit. Patients had chronic HBV infection and were treatment-naive at sampling. Before surgery, about 4 milliliters of peripheral blood were collected into K2EDTA tubes. Starting from 450 to 500 ng total RNA, TCRbeta-specific cDNA was produced by reverse transcription with a constant-region primer and ProtoScript II reverse transcriptase. The TCRbeta libraries were prepared through three rounds of nested multiplex PCR following a slightly modified ARM-PCR procedure. Multiplex TRBV1-TRBV30 forward primers and a Cbeta reverse primer were used in the first two PCR rounds, each of which was run for approximately 10 cycles. A final 25-cycle PCR with Deep VentR polymerase added sample barcodes and Illumina adapters. Before sequencing, amplicons of 200-500 bp were purified from gel using a QIAquick gel extraction kit. The TCRbeta amplicons were sequenced with 250-bp paired-end reads on an Illumina HiSeq 2500. The source study handled its data this way. Quality trimming of reads was performed with Trimmomatic v0.33, and paired reads were merged with FLASH v1.2.11 so that full CDR3 sequences could be recovered. V, D and J germline segments were assigned to the rearranged TCRbeta sequences using MiGEC v1.2.1b. Clonotype statistics, along with Shannon-Wiener diversity indices, were calculated using VDJtools v1.0.0. Except for diversity analysis, only the 250 most abundant clonotypes of each sample were used in subsequent analyses to reduce sampling bias. TCRdb took the public reads, trimmed them with fastp at Q25, ran MiXCR for clone calling and kept in-frame beta chains. Here each entry gathers all rows of one CDR3 protein and keeps the most common genes and DNA. The authors' filters were not applied to this entry. The table for this sample lists about 320,000 distinct CDR3 sequences; around three fifths of them were counted only once. The leading ten clones occupy about 8.4% of the sample.

Trimming takes 0 bases from V and 4 bases from J, and the germline ends sit 7 bases apart. The CDR3 holds 15 amino acids from the cysteine to the phenylalanine. Of all the DNA, just the CDR3 is kept, 45 bases in frame from base 1. Source material: peripheral blood. In this chain, TRBV12-3 or TRBV12-4 is recombined with TRBJ1-6; the D gene is unclear. This sequence originates from a man aged 40-55 years with primary liver carcinoma and hepatitis B virus infection. The CDR3 amino acid sequence is: CASSLAGVYNSPLHF. The DNA sequence is as follows: TGTGCCAGCAGTTTAGCAGGAGTTTATAATTCACCCCTCCACTTT.